The 12 T cell receptor beta chains in this list originate from one sample, sequenced in a study of identifying expanded T cells in peripheral blood. Libraries were prepared by immunoSEQ multiplex PCR; TCRdb keeps only in-frame clonotypes and omits some of them. Among tens of thousands of clones listed, approximately 91% were seen once. The sequencing sample was made of blood. The receptors come from a person between 18 and 75 years old in good health.

This CDR3 reads CASSTRQGGTEAFF. In DNA, the CDR3 is TGTGCCAGCAGCACACGACAGGGTGGCACTGAAGCTTTCTTT. This chain joins TRBV7-2 and TRBJ1-1; 7 bases are a match to TRBD1. The germline CDR1 and CDR2 sequences are SGHTA and FQGNSA. The CDR3 is 14 amino acids. The trim removed 5 bases at V and 4 bases at J, leaving 7 bases unmatched.

As to this clone: Distinct nucleotide sequences in the sample also encode this CDR3. The chain combines TRBV6-1 with TRBJ1-1, with D uncertain. V shed 3 bases and J shed 1 base, with 6 bases lying between them. This CDR3 is built from 13 residues. Per the germline V gene, CDR1 is MNHNS and CDR2 is SASEGT. The CDR3 region has the DNA TGTGCCAGCAGTGAGCAAGGGAACACTGAAGCTTTCTTT. It codes for CASSEQGNTEAFF.

The chain joins TRBV19 to TRBJ2-5; 8 nucleotides align to TRBD2. The CDR3 runs 16 residues. Trimming removed 5 bases from V and 4 bases from J; junction bases left unmatched: 12. Looked up from germline, CDR1 is LNHDA and CDR2 is SQIVND (reference sequence). The CDR3 DNA is TGTGCCAGTAGTCCTGCAGGGAGCGGGAGAAGAGAGACCCAGTACTTC. Protein product: CASSPAGSGRRETQYF.

CDR3 protein: CASSLGYLLLEETQYF. The CDR3 nucleotides read TGTGCCAGCAGCTTGGGTTACCTCCTCTTAGAAGAGACCCAGTACTTC. The chain is built from TRBV7-2 and TRBJ2-5; D gene ambiguous. Germline V lookup: CDR1 SGHTA, CDR2 FQGNSA. Trimming stripped 3 bases from V and 3 bases from J, with 17 bases between. The CDR3 consists of 16 residues.

The rearrangement uses TRBV28 and TRBJ2-2; D could derive from TRBD1 or TRBD2 (5 bases each). Germline V gene sequence: CDR1 MDHEN, CDR2 SYDVKM. The CDR3 extends over 14 amino acids. V was pared by 8 bases and J by 0 bases, with 10 bases between. The CDR3 loop is CASGTPANTGELFF. The CDR3, as DNA: TGTGCCAGCGGGACGCCCGCGAACACCGGGGAGCTGTTTTTT.

V and J are TRBV5-1 and TRBJ2-1; D might be TRBD1 (5 bases). From germline, CDR1 is SGHRS and CDR2 YFSETQ. The CDR3 consists of 14 residues. V lost 1 base and J lost 9, with 14 bases in between. CDR3 amino acids: CASSLKQAVGEQFF. The DNA of the CDR3 is TGCGCCAGCAGCTTGAAACAGGCGGTTGGTGAGCAGTTCTTC.

The chain combines TRBV5-1 with TRBJ2-1, with TRBD2 matching over 11 bases. The junction had 10 bases not matched to a gene; V was cut back by 0 bases and J by 8 bases. The CDR3 is 17 amino acids. CDR1 SGHRS and CDR2 YFSETQ come from the germline V gene. The CDR3 is CASSLDRSGGAPDEQFF. CDR3 nucleotide sequence: TGCGCCAGCAGCTTGGATCGTAGCGGGGGGGCCCCCGATGAGCAGTTCTTC.

In its sample, this clone was seen a few times. The chain links TRBV6-1 to TRBJ1-5; D remains ambiguous. Between the trimmed V and J ends, which lost 2 bases and 3 bases, there was a span of 14 bases. Germline loops: CDR1 MNHNS, CDR2 SASEGT. The CDR3 consists of 16 residues. CDR3 nucleotide sequence: TGTGCCAGCAGTGAACTACGCCTTAGAGTCAATCAGCCCCAGCATTTT. Translated: CASSELRLRVNQPQHF.

The rearrangement uses TRBV19 and TRBJ2-2; TRBD1 aligns across 10 bases. The germline CDR1 and CDR2 sequences are LNHDA and SQIVND (reference sequence). V lost 7 bases, J lost 5 bases, and 4 bases stayed unmatched. The CDR3 spans 14 residues. The CDR3 is CASIGTGVTGELFF. Written as DNA, the CDR3 is TGTGCCAGTATAGGGACAGGGGTAACCGGGGAGCTGTTTTTT. Variable domain in full (rest from reference TRBV19 and TRBJ2-2): DGGITQSPKYLFRKEGQNVTLSCEQNLNHDAMYWYRQDPGQGLRLIYYSQIVNDFQKGDIAEGYSVSREKKESFPLTVTSAQKNPTAFYLCASIGTGVTGELFFGEGSRLTVL.

The chain links TRBV29-1 to TRBJ2-3, with TRBD2 identical over 7 bases. Trimming removed 5 bases from V and 0 bases from J; junction bases left unmatched: 5. Per the germline V gene, CDR1 is SQVTM and CDR2 is ANQGSEA. The CDR3 is 14 amino acids. CDR3 nucleotide sequence: TGCAGCGTTTACGGGACTAAAAGCACAGATACGCAGTATTTT. This sequence encodes CSVYGTKSTDTQYF.

The gene calls are TRBV5-4 and TRBJ2-1; TRBD2 aligns across 10 bases. This CDR3 comprises 16 residues. V shed 4 bases, J shed 4 bases, and the junction held 8 bases outside the gene matches. Germline V lookup: CDR1 SGHNT, CDR2 YYREEE (reference sequence). CDR3 region: CASSHRTSGPYNEQFF. DNA for the CDR3: TGTGCCAGCAGCCATCGGACTAGCGGACCGTACAATGAGCAGTTCTTC.

This chain joins TRBV6-5 and TRBJ1-1; no clear D gene. Per germline, CDR1 MNHEY and CDR2 SVGAGI. Trimming removed 0 bases at V and 4 bases at J, with 9 bases between. The CDR3 consists of 14 residues. The CDR3 DNA reads as TGTGCCAGCAGTTACTCTAGAGAGGGCACTGAAGCTTTCTTT. Protein: CASSYSREGTEAFF.